What follows are 19 T cell receptor delta chains derived from one specimen sequenced in a study of γδ T cells in repeated Plasmodium falciparum infection (dated by TCRdb to about 2021). The library was generated by multiplex PCR. The run used an Illumina MiSeq. TCRdb called clones from the public reads with CATT, and repeated DNA sequences were later combined into one row. The sample yields more than 45,000 delta-chain clones; around 1.7% were counted once. Of the sample, 15% is held by the ten largest clones. Vgamma9/Vdelta2+ and Vdelta2-negative gammadelta T cell populations were flow-sorted from peripheral blood mononuclear cells for bulk TCR repertoire analysis. Input material: gamma-delta T cells from blood. These receptors were obtained from a pool of human donors (malaria-infected and uninfected, not separated).

Within the sample, this clone is large. Other DNA sequences in this sample translate to the same CDR3. The chain combines TRDV2 with TRDJ1; TRDD3 agrees at 7 bases. V lost 0 bases and J lost 0; bases outside the gene matches: 12. CDR3 length equals 18 residues. CDR1 is GEAIGNYY and CDR2 is EKD in the germline V gene. The CDR3 spells CACDTELFPLGDTDKLIF. Written as DNA, the CDR3 is TGTGCCTGTGACACCGAACTCTTTCCCCTGGGGGACACCGATAAACTCATCTTT.

This clone has at least ten counts. The protein given by TCRdb reflects a much larger clone and differs at residue 9 from this DNA's translation, likely from a read error; the protein shown is the DNA's translation. V is TRDV1 and J is TRDJ1; D ambiguous. CDR3 length: 15 amino acids. Trimming took off 6 bases at V and 0 bases at J, with 14 bases between the two ends. Looked up from germline, CDR1 is TSWWSYY and CDR2 is QGS. CDR3 nucleotide sequence: TGTGCTCTTGGTCGCGCCGGCCCGCACACCGATAAACTCATCTTT. This encodes CALGRAGPHTDKLIF.

In this sample, this clone turned up a few times. The TCRdb record carries a much larger clone's protein, which differs from this DNA's translation at residue 5; a read error is the likely cause, and the protein listed here is the DNA translation. The CDR3 protein is CACDPAGVLGDTVRDKLIF. In nucleotides, the CDR3 is TGTGCCTGTGACCCCGCGGGTGTACTGGGGGATACAGTAAGAGATAAACTCATCTTT. V usage is TRDV2 and J usage is TRDJ1; 12 nucleotides align to TRDD3. This CDR3 spans 19 amino acids. V lost 3 bases and J lost 5; bases outside the gene matches: 18. Germline loops: CDR1 GEAIGNYY, CDR2 EKD.

This clone has at least ten counts. The mismatch at residue 10 between this DNA's translation and the TCRdb protein of a much larger clone likely reflects a read error; the protein shown is translated from the DNA. This chain joins TRDV1 and TRDJ1; 10 nucleotides match TRDD3. Germline V gene data show CDR1 as TSWWSYY and CDR2 as QGS. The CDR3 loop spans 20 amino acids. V lost 2 bases and J lost 8; bases outside the gene matches: 23. The CDR3 sequence is CALGENSCGPLLWGIQKLIF. The CDR3 nucleotides are TGTGCTCTTGGGGAAAATTCCTGCGGCCCTCTCCTGTGGGGGATACAGAAACTCATCTTT.

Concerning this clone: This likely stems from a read error, as it lies one base from a far larger clone. The sample contains more than one DNA sequence encoding this CDR3. This sequence joins TRDV1 and TRDJ1; possibly TRDD3 for D (6 bases). Matching the DNA to germline supplied the J gene, which TCRdb does not give. Germline lookup yields CDR1 TSWWSYY and CDR2 QGS. Deletions cut 4 bases from V and 0 bases from J, with 15 bases between. The CDR3 totals 16 residues. CDR3 region: CALGANRGGNTDKLIF. CDR3 bases: TGTGCTCTTGGGGCCAACCGGGGGGGAAACACCGATAAACTCATCTTT.

This clone was counted only a few times. A far larger clone is just one base off, so this is likely a read error. Additional DNA sequences in this sample encode the identical CDR3. The chain uses TRDV1 and TRDJ1, with TRDD3 matching 8 bases. Assignment of the J gene here rests on matching the DNA to germline, because TCRdb gives none. J lost 0 bases, V lost 2 bases, and 20 bases had no gene match. Germline assignment: CDR1 TSWWSYY and CDR2 QGS. CDR3 length equals 21 residues. The CDR3 nucleotides read TGTGCTCTTGGGGAATTGGCCTTCCCGAACACTGGGGGCACTTACACCGATAAACTCATCTTT. Translated: CALGELAFPNTGGTYTDKLIF.

In regard to this clone: TCRdb's listed protein matches a much larger clone and diverges from this DNA's translation at residue 3, likely through a read error; the protein shown comes from the DNA. The chain joins TRDV3 to TRDJ1, with 8 bases aligning to TRDD3. V was clipped by 5 bases and J by 0 bases; unmatched bases: 26. CDR1 is TVYSNPD and CDR2 is GDNSRS in the germline V gene (reference sequence). The CDR3 runs 20 residues. The CDR3 spells CAPTYPSPFWGTMYTDKLIF. The CDR3 bases are TGTGCCCCTACCTATCCGAGCCCCTTCTGGGGGACAATGTACACCGATAAACTCATCTTT.

At least ten counts were recorded for this clone. A far more abundant clone sits one base away, making this likely a read error. This specimen includes other DNA sequences encoding the same CDR3. J is TRDJ1 and V is TRDV1, with 7 nucleotides matching TRDD3. Germline loops: CDR1 TSWWSYY, CDR2 QGS. The CDR3 consists of 18 residues. This CDR3 reads CALGELTGSGYGADKLIF. CDR3 sequence (DNA): TGTGCTCTTGGGGAACTAACGGGTTCAGGATACGGAGCCGACAAACTCATCTTT.

This clone was detected only a few times. TCRdb shows a much larger clone's protein in place of this DNA's translation, and the two differ at residue 13, likely through a read error; the protein shown is translated from the DNA. The rearrangement links TRDV1 to TRDJ1; D remains unclear. Here the J gene came from matching the DNA to germline, since TCRdb omits it. Between the trimmed V and J ends, which lost 2 bases and 0 bases, there was a span of 46 bases. The germline CDR1 and CDR2 sequences are TSWWSYY and QGS. This CDR3 region has 27 residues. As DNA, the CDR3 is TGTGCTCTTGGGGAAATATCGATCTTCTTCGTTCGTAGTCAGACCTGGTCCGGTTCGAGACACACCGATAAACTCATCTTT. Translating it yields CALGEISIFFVRSQTWSGSRHTDKLIF.

This clone was counted at least ten times. A far larger clone is only one base removed, so a read error is likely. Other DNA sequences in the sample encode the same CDR3. The genes are TRDV2 and TRDJ1; 10 bases align to TRDD3. From germline, CDR1 is GEAIGNYY and CDR2 EKD. CDR3 length: 18 amino acids. CDR3 region: CACDTRQYWGIYTDKLIF. CDR3 DNA: TGTGCCTGTGACACACGACAATACTGGGGGATTTACACCGATAAGCTCATCTTT.

This clone was seen only a few times. TCRdb pairs this DNA with a much larger clone's protein that differs at residue 15, likely a read error; the protein shown was translated from the DNA. This rearrangement joins TRDV2 to TRDJ3; 13 nucleotides align to TRDD3. The J gene was not available in TCRdb and was assigned here by matching the DNA to germline segments. The CDR3 runs 19 residues. Germline loops: CDR1 GEAIGNYY, CDR2 EKD. This CDR3 is CACDVLGDTSSWDTQQMFF. The CDR3 DNA sequence: TGTGCCTGTGACGTACTGGGGGATACGAGCTCCTGGGACACCCAACAGATGTTTTTC.

This clone was picked up a small number of times. TCRdb's protein for this DNA is that of a much larger clone and differs from the translation at residue 19, likely a read error; the protein shown is the DNA translation. No J gene was named, though the V gene is TRDV1; no DNA check was done on the table's D call, TRDD3. There are 21 residues in the CDR3. Germline-derived CDR1 and CDR2 are TSWWSYY and QGS. As DNA, the CDR3 is TGTGCTCTTGGGGAACTAGTGACGATAAAGACTGGGGGATACTTAAGCGATAAACGCATCTTT. It translates to CALGELVTIKTGGYLSDKRIF.

This clone was seen at least ten times. Given a far larger clone just one base away, this is likely a sequencing read error. The same CDR3 is also encoded by other DNA sequences in this sample. V usage is TRDV1 and J usage is TRDJ1; 9 bases align to TRDD3. V dropped 3 bases and J dropped 9; count of bases not matched to a gene: 8. The germline V gene encodes CDR1 TSWWSYY and CDR2 QGS. The CDR3 totals 14 residues. The CDR3 reads CALGELELGDELIF. The CDR3 DNA sequence: TGTGCTCTTGGGGAGCTTGAGCTGGGGGATGAACTCATCTTT.

This clone was recorded a few times. A far larger clone is just one base off, so this is likely a read error. Additional DNA sequences in this sample encode the identical CDR3. The rearrangement uses TRDV1 and TRDJ1; D assignment may be TRDD2 or TRDD3 (9 bases each). This CDR3 has 19 residues. Trimming removed 3 bases at V and 3 bases at J, with 26 bases between. Germline loops: CDR1 TSWWSYY, CDR2 QGS. CDR3 region: CALGDPLPTRGYGPDKLIF. DNA for the CDR3: TGTGCTCTTGGGGACCCCCTTCCTACCAGGGGATACGGACCCGATAAACTCATCTTT.

This clone was observed many times. A far larger clone lies a single base away; this is likely a read error. In the same sample, other DNA sequences code for this CDR3. The rearrangement links TRDV1 to TRDJ1, with TRDD3 matching 10 bases. Germline CDR1 reads TSWWSYY; CDR2 reads QGS. The CDR3 has 22 residues. V gave up 6 bases and J gave up 0 bases; unmatched junction bases: 25. The CDR3 loop is CALGETSWYWGMGIPYTDKLIF. For the CDR3, the DNA is TGTGCTCTTGGAGAGACTTCCTGGTACTGGGGGATGGGGATACCGTACACCGATAAACTCATCTTT.

This clone was counted ten times or more. The rearrangement links TRDV1 to TRDJ1; D tentatively fits TRDD2 or TRDD3 (8 bases each). With 2 bases removed from V and 0 bases from J, the gap between germline ends came to 28 bases. Germline V lookup: CDR1 TSWWSYY, CDR2 QGS. The CDR3 has 21 residues. Written as DNA, the CDR3 is TGTGCTCTTGGGGAAGTCTGTGCTTCCTACTGTTATGGGGGATACACCGATAAACTCATCTTT. Protein sequence: CALGEVCASYCYGGYTDKLIF.

About this clone itself: The protein recorded in TCRdb matches a much larger clone and deviates from this DNA's translation at residue 10, suggesting a read error; the protein here is obtained by translating the DNA. This chain joins TRDV1 and TRDJ1; TRDD3 matches 8 bases. Since TCRdb gives no J gene, matching the DNA to germline was used here to assign it. The CDR3 spans 20 residues. V shed 0 bases, J shed 0 bases, and the junction held 15 bases outside the gene matches. Germline lookup yields CDR1 TSWWSYY and CDR2 QGS. CDR3 nucleotide sequence: TGTGCTCTTGGGGAACTCTGTCCCCACTGCTGGGGGACCTACACCGATAAACTCATCTTT. It encodes CALGELCPHCWGTYTDKLIF.

Worth noting for this clone: The protein recorded in TCRdb matches a much larger clone and deviates from this DNA's translation at residue 3, suggesting a read error; the protein here is obtained by translating the DNA. The chain uses TRDV1 and TRDJ1, with 10 bases identical to TRDD3. The length of the CDR3 is 22 residues. The germline V gene encodes CDR1 TSWWSYY and CDR2 QGS. DNA of the CDR3: TGTGCTCCTGGGGAACGGGTTAACCAAATTTACTGGGGGATGTCCTACACCGATAAACTCATCTTT. It translates to CAPGERVNQIYWGMSYTDKLIF.

This clone rates as medium-sized. Other DNA sequences in the sample encode the same CDR3. The rearrangement joins TRDV1 to TRDJ1; 9 positions match TRDD3. With V trimmed by 5 bases and J by 3 bases, 28 bases remained unmatched. CDR1 and CDR2 (germline): TSWWSYY, QGS. The CDR3 runs to 22 residues. The CDR3 DNA sequence: TGTGCTCTTGGGCCTGGTCCACTCCTTCCTCCGTACTGGGGGACCCAGTCCGATAAACTCATCTTT. Translating gives CALGPGPLLPPYWGTQSDKLIF.